This T cell receptor beta chain appears in the sequencing data of a study of CD8 T cells in Susac syndrome. cDNA came from approximately 0.5 to 1 ug RNA primed by random hexamers. One entry per CDR3 protein results from TCRdb running MiXCR on the immunoSEQ multiplex PCR reads. The table includes 150,000 to 200,000 distinct CDR3 sequences, more than 90% detected once. With 2 bases clipped from V and 6 bases from J, the junction kept 16 bases outside the gene matches. The CDR3 is made up of 18 amino acids. CDR1 is GTSNPN, CDR2 SVGIG, per germline (reference sequence). The receptor comes from a human donor in good health. The source material was CD4+ T cells from PBMCs. The chain carries TRBV30 and TRBJ2-2, with 9 bases identical to TRBD1. Here the CDR3 DNA reads TGTGCCTGGAGTAAAGACAGGGGGGTAAGAAGGTCCGCCGGGGAGCTGTTTTTT. As protein: CAWSKDRGVRRSAGELFF. Based on the CDR3 plus reference TRBV30 and TRBJ2-2, the full variable domain is SQTIHQWPATLVQPVGSPLSLECTVEGTSNPNLYWYRQAAGRGLQLLFYSVGIGQISSEVPQNLSASRPQDRQFILSSKKLLLSDSGFYLCAWSKDRGVRRSAGELFFGEGSRLTVL.